A single sample gave rise to the 2 T cell receptor beta chains below, sequenced in a study of Ad26.COV2.S vaccination and SARS-CoV-2 variants (dated by TCRdb to 2020 to 2022). Sample treatment or condition, as interpreted from the label and publication: around 19 received Ad26.COV2.S at low or high dose, single or two shots; 5 received placebo; per-sample allocation not given. Repertoires of vaccine and placebo recipients were sequenced from samples taken on day 63 after the first injection. The receptor library was made with the immunoSEQ multiplex PCR assay. As stored in TCRdb, this immuneACCESS dataset retains in-frame rearrangements with V and J assigned. A fraction of the clones does not appear; measured against another copy, unresolved V genes explain less than half of the discrepancy, and the remainder lacks a known reason. The sample has approximately 460,000 clones on record, around 89% of them singletons. The ten largest account for under 2% of the sample.

This material consisted of peripheral blood, taken in a trial of Ad26.COV2.S vaccine versus placebo. The origin of the receptors is a person between 18 and 65 years old who received the Ad26.COV2.S COVID-19 vaccine or a placebo.

The chain has TRBV18 and TRBJ1-1, with 7 bases identical to TRBD1. Losses at the gene ends were 6 bases for V and 0 bases for J; bases not matched to a gene: 10. This CDR3 region has 16 residues. Germline V lookup: CDR1 KGHSH, CDR2 LQKENI. The CDR3 DNA reads as TGTGCCAGCTCCCGCGACAGGGTTCATATGAACACTGAAGCTTTCTTT. Protein product: CASSRDRVHMNTEAFF.

The chain recombines TRBV9 with TRBJ2-5; a weak D match, TRBD1 (5 bases). The V gene lost 3 bases and the J gene lost 0 bases, with 9 bases spanning the gap. Germline lookup yields CDR1 SGDLS and CDR2 YYNGEE. There are 14 residues in the CDR3. The CDR3 reads CASSAQVNQETQYF. CDR3 nucleotide sequence: TGTGCCAGCAGCGCACAGGTAAACCAAGAGACCCAGTACTTC.